The present T cell receptor (beta chain) was sequenced within a study of cytomegalovirus exposure and HLA in healthy donors. General observations from the study: The study labeled 164 TCR beta chains cytomegalovirus-associated.

As concerns this clone: Its antigen is as yet unknown. The same CDR3 is also encoded by other DNA sequences in this sample.

The CDR3 extends over 13 amino acids. From germline, CDR1 is SEHNR and CDR2 FQNEAQ (reference sequence). V was clipped by 4 bases and J by 4 bases, with 8 bases between them. With 60 Vbeta and 13 Jbeta primers, the PCR was carried out. Assay: immunoSEQ multiplex PCR; the TCRdb copy retains only in-frame clones and omits some. The profile shows around 78,000 clones, roughly 75% of them singletons. The clonotype comes from a male donor in good health and CMV-seronegative. The chain couples TRBV7-9 to TRBJ2-1; tentative D call: TRBD2 (5 bases). The sample taken for sequencing was PBMCs. This chain's CDR3 is CASSSGLYNEQFF. CDR3 coding DNA: TGTGCCAGCAGCTCCGGACTGTACAATGAGCAGTTCTTC.